What follows describes a single T cell receptor (beta chain). Its matching antigen is unknown. The data are from a study of OX40 agonist ivuxolimab in advanced cancers. Study background: Ivuxolimab, which is an agonistic anti-OX40 (CD134) antibody, was administered to the patients. Study results and caveats: Circulating CD4+ and CD8+ T cells showed clonal expansion by week 6 at 0.1 to 3.0 mg/kg.

Measured with immunoSEQ multiplex PCR; TCRdb has only the in-frame clones, and not every one. The repertoire consists of roughly 70,000 clones, with about 87% occurring once and the leading ten covering 0.67%. This CDR3 is built from 15 residues. The V end was cut by 5 bases, the J end by 6 bases, with 19 bases between. Germline values: CDR1 LGHNA, CDR2 YNFKEQ. The sequences come from CD4+ or CD8+ T cells sorted from blood, collected in a trial of the OX40 agonist ivuxolimab. V gene TRBV4-2 combines with J gene TRBJ1-2; D is perhaps TRBD1 (6 bases). This clonotype was sampled from an adult with an advanced solid tumor such as melanoma, head and neck, liver or kidney cancer. The DNA of the CDR3 is TGTGCCAGCAGCACAGTTGGGGTCAGGGGTAATGGCTACACCTTC. Protein: CASSTVGVRGNGYTF.